The rows below give T cell receptor beta chains drawn from one sample of a study of regulatory T cells in long-lasting Graves disease. TCRdb re-called the multiplex PCR reads with MiXCR, one entry per CDR3 protein. The top ten hold more than 15% of the sample, which has hundreds of thousands of distinct CDR3 sequences, under 20% seen once. These data were also reused for a study on T cells in Graves' hyperthyroidism and ophthalmopathy.

The specimen comprised peripheral blood mononuclear cells (PBMCs), sampled at new diagnosis, from a patient treated with antithyroid drugs. Receptor source: a woman under 40 with Graves disease. The CDR3 runs from the conserved cysteine through the conserved F or W. A D gene is named only where the DNA matches it firmly. Where a row states a size, it is once, few, many or the class of an expanded clone; other rows omit it.

clone_size	v_call	d_call	j_call	cdr3_nt	cdr3_aa
many	TRBV20-1	NA	TRBJ2-7	TGCAGTGCTAGTTCAAGCGCAACCGAGCAGTACTTC	CSASSSATEQYF
NA	TRBV10-3	NA	TRBJ2-5	TGTGCCATCAGTGAAATGGCCGGGGTCAGAGAGACCCAGTACTTC	CAISEMAGVRETQYF
NA	TRBV15	NA	TRBJ2-7	TGTGCCACCAGCAGAGATCAAGGGGCCTCCTACGAGCAGTACTTC	CATSRDQGASYEQYF
NA	TRBV6-4	TRBD2	TRBJ2-1	TGTGCCAGCAGTGATTCCGGGACTAGCTCTCTTGAGCAGTTCTTC	CASSDSGTSSLEQFF
NA	TRBV19	NA	TRBJ2-2	TGTGCCATCCTCAGGACGGACACCGGGGAGCTGTTTTTT	CAILRTDTGELFF
NA	TRBV5-1	NA	TRBJ2-5	TGCGCCAGCAAACGCGGGAAGCAAGAGACCCAGTACTTC	CASKRGKQETQYF
many	TRBV7-9	NA	TRBJ1-6	TGTGCCAGCAGTTTGGACAGCTATAATTCACCCCTCCACTTT	CASSLDSYNSPLHF
NA	TRBV24-1	TRBD2	TRBJ2-7	TGTGCCACCAGTGATTCGGGGACTAGCAGCTACGAGCAGTACTTC	CATSDSGTSSYEQYF
many	TRBV7-2	NA	TRBJ2-1	TGTGCCAGCAGCTCGGTCGGGGGGCCCAATGAGCAGTTCTTC	CASSSVGGPNEQFF
many	TRBV20-1	TRBD2	TRBJ2-1	TGCAGTGCTAGAAGCGGGGGGAACAATGAGCAGTTCTTC	CSARSGGNNEQFF
few	TRBV6-2/TRBV6-3	NA	TRBJ2-3	TGTGCCAGCAGTTGGAAGAGGAGCACAGATACGCAGTATTTT	CASSWKRSTDTQYF
many	TRBV12-3/TRBV12-4	TRBD2	TRBJ2-3	TGTGCCAGCAGTACTACTAGCGGGAGTACAACAGATACGCAGTATTTT	CASSTTSGSTTDTQYF
few	TRBV28	TRBD1	TRBJ2-7	TGTGCCAGCGAACGGGGACAGGGTCGAGGGGAGCAGTACTTC	CASERGQGRGEQYF
few	TRBV5-5	NA	TRBJ1-5	TGTGCCAGCAGCTTGGTACCTGAAGCAAGTCAGCCCCAGCATTTT	CASSLVPEASQPQHF
NA	TRBV4-1	NA	TRBJ1-1	TGCGCCAGCAGCCAACTGGTTCTGAACACTGAAGCTTTCTTT	CASSQLVLNTEAFF
many	TRBV6-2/TRBV6-3	NA	TRBJ1-5	TGTGCCAGCAGTTGGGGAAATCAGCCCCAGCATTTT	CASSWGNQPQHF
many	TRBV3-1	NA	TRBJ2-5	TGTGCCAGCGAAACTAGTCTCGTAGAGACCCAGTACTTC	CASETSLVETQYF
NA	TRBV12-3/TRBV12-4	TRBD1	TRBJ2-2	TGTGCCAGCAGTCCTGGGACAGGGGCCGGGGAGCTGTTTTTT	CASSPGTGAGELFF
many	TRBV28	NA	TRBJ2-7	TGTGCCAGCAGCCTTCAGGTGGGAGAGCAGTACTTC	CASSLQVGEQYF
many	TRBV2	NA	TRBJ1-1	TGTGCCAGCAAAAAAATGAACACTGAAGCTTTCTTT	CASKKMNTEAFF
NA	TRBV5-1	TRBD1	TRBJ2-7	TGCGCCAGCAGCACCAACGCCGGGACAGGGGACCCGCAGTACTTC	CASSTNAGTGDPQYF
NA	TRBV5-1	NA	TRBJ2-3	TGCGCCAGCAAAACGGAGGCCCCTAGCACAGATACGCAGTATTTT	CASKTEAPSTDTQYF
many	TRBV15	NA	TRBJ1-2	TGTGCCACCAGCAGATGGGACCGGTCCTATGGCTACACCTTC	CATSRWDRSYGYTF
many	TRBV20-1	TRBD1	TRBJ1-5	TGCAGTGCTAGAGAGAGACAGGGCTTTATGGGACAGGCTCAGCCCCAGCATTTT	CSARERQGFMGQAQPQHF
NA	TRBV30	NA	TRBJ1-1	TGTGCCTGGAGTCGTACGGCAGCGAACACTGAAGCTTTCTTT	CAWSRTAANTEAFF
few	TRBV9	NA	TRBJ1-1	TGTGCCAGCAGCGGGGACTTCCCTTACACTGAAGCTTTCTTT	CASSGDFPYTEAFF
NA	TRBV3-1	NA	TRBJ2-7	TGTGCCAGCAGCCCGCAGAGATCTTACGAGCAGTACTTC	CASSPQRSYEQYF
few	TRBV19	NA	TRBJ1-2	TGTGCCAGTAGTTGGGGGCGCGACTATGGCTACACCTTC	CASSWGRDYGYTF
few	TRBV3-1	TRBD1	TRBJ2-3	TGTGCCAGCAGTCAGGGGGCGGGCCGGTTGACGCAGTATTTT	CASSQGAGRLTQYF
NA	TRBV6-9	NA	TRBJ2-1	TGTGCCAGCAGTTACTTTAACAATGAGCAGTTCTTC	CASSYFNNEQFF
NA	TRBV10-1	NA	TRBJ1-1	TGCGCCAGCAGTGACTCCGGTGTTTTGAACACTGAAGCTTTCTTT	CASSDSGVLNTEAFF
NA	TRBV30	NA	TRBJ1-5	TGTGCCTGGAGCCAGTTGCACAATCAGCCCCAGCATTTT	CAWSQLHNQPQHF
few	TRBV20-1	NA	TRBJ2-1	TGCAGTGCTGGGGAAGGGGGGAGCTCCTACAATGAGCAGTTCTTC	CSAGEGGSSYNEQFF
few	TRBV7-7	TRBD2	TRBJ2-5	TGTGCTAGCAGCTTAAAGACTAGCGGGGATTGGCGAGAGACCCAGTACTTC	CASSLKTSGDWRETQYF
NA	TRBV7-9	NA	TRBJ2-1	TGTGCCAGCAGCCCCCTGACCGGCGGGCCTCACAATGGGCAGTTCTTC	CASSPLTGGPHNGQFF
NA	TRBV7-9	NA	TRBJ1-6	TGTGCCAGCAGCTTTTTGGCAGGGGACGGTTCACCCCTCCACTTT	CASSFLAGDGSPLHF
many	TRBV6-1	NA	TRBJ1-3	TGTGCCAGCACCCTCCGGGCTGTACGCTCTGGAAACACCATATATTTT	CASTLRAVRSGNTIYF
few	TRBV5-8	NA	TRBJ2-7	TGTGCCAGCAGCTTGCGCGGGGTCTCCTCCTACGAGCAGTACTTC	CASSLRGVSSYEQYF
NA	TRBV10-3	NA	TRBJ2-3	TGTGCCATAGGATCAGATACGCAGTATTTT	CAIGSDTQYF
many	TRBV6-1	TRBD2	TRBJ2-7	TGTGCCAGCAGCAATGGGGGGGCCTACGAGCAGTACTTC	CASSNGGAYEQYF
few	TRBV5-1	NA	TRBJ2-2	TGCGCCAGCAGCCTGGGGGAGTTCACCGGGGAGCTGTTTTTT	CASSLGEFTGELFF
NA	TRBV6-5	NA	TRBJ1-1	TGTGCCAGCAGTTGGGGAGACACTGAAGCTTTCTTT	CASSWGDTEAFF
few	TRBV27	NA	TRBJ1-6	TGTGCCAGCAGCCTAAGCCACCTTCTCTCACCCCTCCACTTT	CASSLSHLLSPLHF
NA	TRBV19	TRBD1	TRBJ1-2	TGTGCCAGTAGACAGGGGTTTTTTGCTAACTATGGCTACACCTTC	CASRQGFFANYGYTF
NA	TRBV11-2	NA	TRBJ1-4	TGTGCCAGCAGCGCACTCGGGGGGGCTCTTAACGAAAAACTGTTTTTT	CASSALGGALNEKLFF
few	TRBV20-1	TRBD1	TRBJ1-5	TGCAGTGCTAGATTTAGGGGGCGCCAGGATCAGCCCCAGCATTTT	CSARFRGRQDQPQHF
many	TRBV12-3/TRBV12-4	NA	TRBJ1-2	TGTGCCAGCAGCCCTAGGGGATTGGGTGGCTACACCTTC	CASSPRGLGGYTF
many	TRBV29-1	TRBD1	TRBJ1-2	TGCAGCGTCGCAATCGGGACAGGGGCCGACTATGGCTACACCTTC	CSVAIGTGADYGYTF
few	TRBV4-1	NA	TRBJ2-3	TGCGCCAGCAGCCTGTACAACACAGATACGCAGTATTTT	CASSLYNTDTQYF
NA	TRBV6-1	NA	TRBJ1-1	TGTGCCAGCAACTCTCGGATCGGAACTGAAGCTTTCTTT	CASNSRIGTEAFF
few	TRBV6-1	TRBD2	TRBJ2-2	TGTGCCAGCAGCCCCCGGACTAGCGGAGCCGCGGGGACCGGGGAGCTGTTTTTT	CASSPRTSGAAGTGELFF
NA	TRBV27	TRBD1	TRBJ1-6	TGTGCCAGCAGGGGGACAGGGCCATTGGGGAATTCACCCCTCCACTTT	CASRGTGPLGNSPLHF